The 15 T cell receptor beta chains presented below share a single source sample, sequenced in a study of blood T cells in healthy people across ages. A second roughly 6 to 12 cycle PCR used barcoded and J-beta primers. TCRdb independently ran MiXCR on the 5' RACE reads; one entry per CDR3 protein. The sample shows about 640,000 distinct CDR3 sequences, 58% of them seen only once. Sample: blood. Receptors originate from a man between 60 and 70 years old in good health.

This chain joins TRBV11-2 and TRBJ2-5, with 12 bases that match TRBD2. Germline V CDR1 and CDR2: SGHAT, FQNNGV. Trimming took 3 bases from V and 5 from J; bases not matched to a gene: 10. The CDR3 has 17 amino acids. CDR3 residues: CASSLTSGGRISETQYF. In nucleotides, the CDR3 is TGTGCCAGCAGCTTGACTAGCGGGGGTCGGATTTCGGAGACCCAGTACTTC.

This clonotype has a single count. This chain uses TRBV20-1 with TRBJ1-2; unclear D gene. This CDR3 is 17 amino acids long. Germline CDR1 is DFQATT and CDR2 is SNEGSKA (reference sequence). The V end was cut by 0 bases, the J end by 3 bases, with 20 bases between. The CDR3 DNA reads TGCAGTGCTAGAGACGCTTATGTGGGAAAAAGCGACTATGGCTACACCTTC. This gives the protein CSARDAYVGKSDYGYTF.

The rearrangement joins TRBV25-1 to TRBJ2-5; 10 bases line up with TRBD1. The ends lost 4 bases at V and 5 bases at J; junction bases unmatched: 10. The CDR3 runs to 16 residues. CDR1 is MGHDK and CDR2 is SYGVNS in the germline V gene. As DNA, the CDR3 is TGTGCCAGCAGTGTTTCGGGACAGGGGCCGAGGGAGACCCAGTACTTC. Amino acid sequence: CASSVSGQGPRETQYF.

The chain joins TRBV28 to TRBJ2-7; D gene unclear. Trimming removed 7 bases at V and 5 bases at J, with 18 bases between. Per germline, CDR1 MDHEN and CDR2 SYDVKM. This CDR3 contains 14 residues. The CDR3 spells CASTLAGVQHEQYF. The CDR3 region has the DNA TGTGCCAGCACCCTTGCTGGGGTCCAACACGAGCAGTACTTC.

The chain couples TRBV28 to TRBJ2-1; D is tentatively TRBD1 or TRBD2 (5 bases each). V lost 4 bases and J 6 bases, leaving 16 bases between the germline ends. Germline assignment: CDR1 MDHEN and CDR2 SYDVKM. CDR3 size: 15 residues. The CDR3 is CASSSGTLRRNEQFF. In nucleotides, the CDR3 is TGTGCCAGCAGTTCCGGGACGCTACGTCGCAATGAGCAGTTCTTC. The full variable domain, rest sourced from reference TRBV28 and TRBJ2-1, is DVKVTQSSRYLVKRTGEKVFLECVQDMDHENMFWYRQDPGLGLRLIYFSYDVKMKEKGDIPEGYSVSREKKERFSLILESASTNQTSMYLCASSSGTLRRNEQFFGPGTRLTVL.

V is TRBV28 and J is TRBJ1-2; TRBD1 might be the D (6 bases). CDR3 length equals 15 residues. With 5 bases removed from V and 0 bases from J, the gap between germline ends came to 13 bases. Germline V gene data show CDR1 as MDHEN and CDR2 as SYDVKM. The CDR3 spells CASSLIDRTNYGYTF. The CDR3, as DNA: TGTGCCAGCAGTCTGATCGACAGGACTAACTATGGCTACACCTTC.

The chain carries TRBV27 and TRBJ1-1; weak D call: TRBD1 (5 bases). V was trimmed by 3 bases and J by 6 bases, leaving 17 bases between them. This CDR3 has 15 residues. From germline, CDR1 is MNHEY and CDR2 SMNVEV (reference sequence). DNA of the CDR3: TGTGCCAGCAGTTTTATTGGCGGGGGTAGTTCTGAAGCTTTCTTT. Protein: CASSFIGGGSSEAFF.

The chain combines TRBV7-2 with TRBJ2-1; no clear D gene. Trimming pared 2 bases from V and 1 base from J, leaving 6 bases between. The germline V gene encodes CDR1 SGHTA and CDR2 FQGNSA. This CDR3 has 14 amino acids. DNA for the CDR3: TGTGCCAGCAGCTTACTCTGGTCCTACAATGAGCAGTTCTTC. Its translation is CASSLLWSYNEQFF.

Only a few counts were recorded for this clonotype. The V gene is TRBV5-1, the J gene TRBJ2-5; D remains unclear. The CDR3 is made up of 15 amino acids. V lost 1 base and J 1 base, leaving 11 bases between the germline ends. Germline V CDR1 and CDR2: SGHRS, YFSETQ. This chain's CDR3 is CASSLNLRLQETQYF. The CDR3 region has the DNA TGCGCCAGCAGCTTGAACCTTAGACTCCAAGAGACCCAGTACTTC.

This chain uses TRBV4-1 with TRBJ1-6; D not resolved. Per the germline V gene, CDR1 is MGHRA and CDR2 is YSYEKL. CDR3 length: 15 amino acids. The V end was cut by 3 bases, the J end by 4 bases, with 10 bases between. CDR3 residues: CASSHGRGYNSPLHF. The CDR3 nucleotides read TGCGCCAGCAGCCATGGCCGGGGTTATAATTCACCCCTCCACTTT.

This chain links TRBV4-1 with TRBJ2-5; unclear D gene. CDR1 and CDR2 from the germline V gene are MGHRA and YSYEKL. V lost 4 bases, J lost 5 bases, and 11 bases lay in between. This CDR3 contains 13 residues. The CDR3 region is CASSRTLGETQYF. The CDR3 region has the DNA TGCGCCAGCAGCCGTACTCTCGGGGAGACCCAGTACTTC.

The chain couples TRBV20-1 to TRBJ1-5; D gene uncertain. Per the germline V gene, CDR1 is DFQATT and CDR2 is SNEGSKA (reference sequence). The CDR3 is 15 amino acids. V was pared by 0 bases and J by 2 bases, with 11 bases between. DNA of the CDR3: TGCAGTGCTAGAGAGGGCCTCATCGGCAATCAGCCCCAGCATTTT. Protein product: CSAREGLIGNQPQHF.

V gene TRBV25-1 combines with J gene TRBJ2-7, with TRBD1 identical over 8 bases. Germline values: CDR1 MGHDK, CDR2 SYGVNS. The trim removed 4 bases at V and 0 bases at J, leaving 5 bases unmatched. The CDR3 length is 15 residues. The CDR3 nucleotides are TGTGCCAGCAGTGCGCCCGGGACAGGCTCCTACGAGCAGTACTTC. This encodes CASSAPGTGSYEQYF.

In this sample, this clonotype turned up a few times. CDR3 amino acids: CASSEAVRGYEQYF. CDR3 nucleotides: TGTGCCAGCAGTGAAGCGGTTAGGGGCTACGAGCAGTACTTC. V gene TRBV6-1 combines with J gene TRBJ2-7; tentatively, D is TRBD1 (5 bases). Per germline, CDR1 MNHNS and CDR2 SASEGT. Trimming took 0 bases from V and 3 from J, leaving 9 bases between them. The CDR3 sequence is 14 residues long.

Concerning this clonotype: The junction and the germline gene differ at one end; a read error may be behind it. The chain couples TRBV5-1 to TRBJ1-3, with D hard to call. CDR1 SGHRS and CDR2 YFSETQ come from the germline V gene. This CDR3 contains 16 residues. This CDR3 reads CASSLDPGTAGDTIYF. CDR3 DNA: TGCGCCAGCAGCTTGGATCCGGGAACGGCTGGAGACACCATATATTTT.